This T cell receptor (beta chain) was found in a study of memory CD4+ T cells and cytomegalovirus serostatus. There are 15 residues in the CDR3. Germline V gene sequence: CDR1 SEHNR, CDR2 FQNEAQ (reference sequence). Losses at the gene ends were 5 bases for V and 0 bases for J; bases not matched to a gene: 7. Measured with immunoSEQ multiplex PCR; TCRdb has only the in-frame clones, and not every one. The repertoire includes 45,000 to 50,000 clones, around four fifths of them detected once, and 0.7% to 0.8% sits in the top ten. Single viable CD3+CD4+CD8-CD45RO+ cells were sorted as the memory CD4+ T cells.

The rearrangement links TRBV7-9 to TRBJ2-7, with 7 bases that match TRBD1. The specimen sequenced was memory CD4+ T cells from blood. The origin of this receptor is an adult in good health and CMV-seronegative. In DNA form, the CDR3 reads TGTGCCAGCAGCCCCCGACAGGGTAGCTCCTACGAGCAGTACTTC. Its translation: CASSPRQGSSYEQYF.